The clone carrying this T cell receptor (beta chain) was seen only once. Antigen specificity is unknown. Germline loops: CDR1 GTSNPN, CDR2 SVGIG (reference sequence). The V gene lost 2 bases and the J gene lost 6 bases, with 16 bases spanning the gap. There are 14 residues in the CDR3. This sample stems from a study of cytomegalovirus exposure and HLA in healthy donors. From the 120-subject validation cohort, which was separate from the approximately 700-subject first cohort, the donors were drawn. Here immunoSEQ multiplex PCR was the method, and the copy in TCRdb shows in-frame clones only, minus some. Counted here are about 130,000 clones, roughly 93% occurring once; the ten biggest clones make up over 1%. General study points: First-cohort TCR clusters tended to co-occur in the roughly 130 validation repertoires, a later analysis found.

The clonotype was recovered from a woman under 30 in good health and CMV-seronegative. Sequencing input: PBMCs. This sequence joins TRBV30 and TRBJ1-2, with a weak D call TRBD1 (6 bases). CDR3 amino acids: CAWSMDSYTDGYTF. The CDR3 bases are TGTGCCTGGAGTATGGACAGCTATACGGATGGCTACACCTTC.